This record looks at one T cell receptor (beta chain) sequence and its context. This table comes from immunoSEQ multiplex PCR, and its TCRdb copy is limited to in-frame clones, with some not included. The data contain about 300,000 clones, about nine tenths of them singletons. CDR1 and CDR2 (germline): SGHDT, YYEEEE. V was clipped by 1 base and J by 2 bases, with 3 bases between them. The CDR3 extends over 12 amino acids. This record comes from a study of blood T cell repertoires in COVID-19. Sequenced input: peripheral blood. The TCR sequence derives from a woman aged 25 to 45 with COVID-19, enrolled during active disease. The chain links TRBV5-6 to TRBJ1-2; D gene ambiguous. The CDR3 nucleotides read TGTGCCAGCAGCTTGACAAACTATGGCTACACCTTC. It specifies CASSLTNYGYTF.